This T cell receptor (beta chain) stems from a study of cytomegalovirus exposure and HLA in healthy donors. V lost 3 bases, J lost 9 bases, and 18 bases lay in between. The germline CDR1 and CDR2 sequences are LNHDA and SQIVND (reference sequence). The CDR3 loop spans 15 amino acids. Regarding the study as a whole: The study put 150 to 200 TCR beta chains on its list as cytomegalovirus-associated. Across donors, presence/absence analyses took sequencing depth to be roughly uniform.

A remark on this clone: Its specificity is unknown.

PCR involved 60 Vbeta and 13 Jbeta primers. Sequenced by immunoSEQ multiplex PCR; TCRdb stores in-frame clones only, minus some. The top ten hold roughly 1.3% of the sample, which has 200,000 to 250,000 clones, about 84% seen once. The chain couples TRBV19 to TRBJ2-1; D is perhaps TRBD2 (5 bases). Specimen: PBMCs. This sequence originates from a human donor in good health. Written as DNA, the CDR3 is TGTGCCAGTAGTATTGGGCAGGTCGCGGGTACTGAGCAGTTCTTC. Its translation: CASSIGQVAGTEQFF.